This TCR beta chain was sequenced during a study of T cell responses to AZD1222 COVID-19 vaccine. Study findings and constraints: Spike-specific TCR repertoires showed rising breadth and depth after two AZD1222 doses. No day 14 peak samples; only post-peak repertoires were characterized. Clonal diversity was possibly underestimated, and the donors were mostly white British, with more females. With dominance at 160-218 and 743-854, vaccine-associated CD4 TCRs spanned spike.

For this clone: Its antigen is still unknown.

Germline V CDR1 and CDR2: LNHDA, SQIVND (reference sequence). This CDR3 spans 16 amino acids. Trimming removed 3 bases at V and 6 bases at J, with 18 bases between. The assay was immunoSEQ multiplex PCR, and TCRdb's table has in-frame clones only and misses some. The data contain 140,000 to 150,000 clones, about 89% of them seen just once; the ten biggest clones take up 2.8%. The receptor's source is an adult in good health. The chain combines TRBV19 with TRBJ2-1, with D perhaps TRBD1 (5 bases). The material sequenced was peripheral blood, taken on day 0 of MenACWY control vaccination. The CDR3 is CASSIFGQGKVNEQFF. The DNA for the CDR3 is TGTGCCAGTAGTATCTTCGGCCAGGGCAAGGTCAATGAGCAGTTCTTC.